This T cell receptor beta chain emerged from a study of CD8 T cells in ankylosing spondylitis. TCRdb fed the 5' RACE reads into MiXCR, producing one record per CDR3 protein. The data contain 200,000 to 250,000 distinct CDR3 sequences, about 10% of them singletons. This clonotype was recorded at least ten times. The antigen is undetermined. CDR1 MGHDK and CDR2 SYGVNS come from the germline V gene. V was clipped by 6 bases and J by 3 bases, with 5 bases between them. The CDR3 is made up of 11 amino acids. Study-wide results and caveats: Disease-linked clones displayed a CD8+ phenotype and appeared relatively rarely in peripheral blood.

This chain uses TRBV25-1 with TRBJ1-1, with D possibly matching TRBD1 (5 bases). The clonotype comes from a male donor with ankylosing spondylitis or in good health (not recorded which). Specimen: blood, either unsorted or a sorted T cell fraction (not recorded which). This chain's CDR3 is CASRGDTEAFF. The CDR3, as DNA: TGTGCCAGCAGGGGGGACACTGAAGCTTTCTTT.